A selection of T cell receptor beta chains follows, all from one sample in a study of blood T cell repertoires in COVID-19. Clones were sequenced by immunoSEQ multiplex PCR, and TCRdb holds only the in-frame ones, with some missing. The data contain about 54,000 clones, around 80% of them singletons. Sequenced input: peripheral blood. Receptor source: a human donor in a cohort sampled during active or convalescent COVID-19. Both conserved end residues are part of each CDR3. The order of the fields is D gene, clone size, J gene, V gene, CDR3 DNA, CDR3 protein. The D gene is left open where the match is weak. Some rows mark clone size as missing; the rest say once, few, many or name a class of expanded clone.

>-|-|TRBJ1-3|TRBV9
TGTGCCAGCAGCTCAAATGGACAGCCTGGAAACACCATATATTTT
CASSSNGQPGNTIYF
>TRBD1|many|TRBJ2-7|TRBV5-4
TGTGCCAGCAGCTCGCGGGACAGGGCTTCCTACGAGCAGTACTTC
CASSSRDRASYEQYF
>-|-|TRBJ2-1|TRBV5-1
TGCGCCAGCGGCAGAATTACGGGTGCCTACAATGAGCAGTTCTTC
CASGRITGAYNEQFF
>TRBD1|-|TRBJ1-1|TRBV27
TGTGCCAGCAGACGACAGGGGCAGAACACTGAAGCTTTCTTT
CASRRQGQNTEAFF
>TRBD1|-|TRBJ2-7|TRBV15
TGTGCCACCAGCAGAGGCTACGGACAGGGCGTCTTAGACGAGCAGTACTTC
CATSRGYGQGVLDEQYF
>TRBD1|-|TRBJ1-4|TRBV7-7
TGTGCTAGCAGCTCCGGGACAGGGGTCGAAAAACTGTTTTTT
CASSSGTGVEKLFF
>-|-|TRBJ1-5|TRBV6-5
TGTGCCAGCAGTTCCGGTCCGGGGTTGCAGCCCCAGCATTTT
CASSSGPGLQPQHF
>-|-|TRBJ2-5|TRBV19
TGTGCCAGTAGTGTCGGGGGGACCCAGTACTTC
CASSVGGTQYF
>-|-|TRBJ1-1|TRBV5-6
TGTGCCAGCAGCTTGGGACAGCGCACAACTGAAGCTTTCTTT
CASSLGQRTTEAFF
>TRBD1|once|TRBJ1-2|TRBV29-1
TGCAGCGGTGGGACAGGGGGCTATGGCTACACCTTC
CSGGTGGYGYTF
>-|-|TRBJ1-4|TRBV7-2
TGTGCCAGCAGCTCGCTTGACAGCCGAGAGCGAAAACTGTTTTTT
CASSSLDSRERKLFF
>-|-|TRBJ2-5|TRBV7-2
TGTGCCAGCAGCTTAGTCAGGGTCGGAGAGACCCAGTACTTC
CASSLVRVGETQYF
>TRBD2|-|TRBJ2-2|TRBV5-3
TGTGCCAGAAGCACCTGGACTAGCGGGGGGAAGCCGAACACCGGGGAGCTGTTTTTT
CARSTWTSGGKPNTGELFF
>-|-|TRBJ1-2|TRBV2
TGTGCCAGCAGTGAAATAGGGGCGGGGAGTGATGGCTACACCTTC
CASSEIGAGSDGYTF
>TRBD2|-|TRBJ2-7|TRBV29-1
TGCAGCGTTGGCGGGGGCCAAGCGGGAGGCGGGAGGGGGGAGCAGTACTTC
CSVGGGQAGGGRGEQYF
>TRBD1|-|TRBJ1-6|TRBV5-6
TGTGCCAGCACGACGGACAGGGGATTATCTTCACCCCTCCACTTT
CASTTDRGLSSPLHF
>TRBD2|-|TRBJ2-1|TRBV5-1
TGCGCCAGCAAGTGGGGTCCTAGCGGGGTCATTGAGCAGTTCTTC
CASKWGPSGVIEQFF
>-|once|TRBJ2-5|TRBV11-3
TGTGCCAGCAGCTCTTCGACTGGGTCCCAAGAGACCCAGTACTTC
CASSSSTGSQETQYF
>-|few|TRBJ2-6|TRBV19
TGTGCCAGTAGTATGGACTGGGCCAACGTCCTGACTTTC
CASSMDWANVLTF
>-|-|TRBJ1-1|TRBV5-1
TGCGCCAGCAGCTCGGGGAGCGGGAACACTGAAGCTTTCTTT
CASSSGSGNTEAFF
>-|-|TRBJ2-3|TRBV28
TGTGCCAGCAGTTTAGGGGGGGCCGGCACAGATACGCAGTATTTT
CASSLGGAGTDTQYF
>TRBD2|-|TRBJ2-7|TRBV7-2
TGTGCCAGCAGCTTCTCGACTAGCGGGGGGTACGAGCAGTACTTC
CASSFSTSGGYEQYF
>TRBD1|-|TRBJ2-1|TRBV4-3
TGCGCCAGCAGCCAGCAGGACAGGGGGCCTGTTGGGCAGTTCTTC
CASSQQDRGPVGQFF
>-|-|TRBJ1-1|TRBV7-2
TGTGCCAGCAGCTTTCAGGGGCCGGGTGAAGCTTTCTTT
CASSFQGPGEAFF
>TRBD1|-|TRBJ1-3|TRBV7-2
TGTGCCAGCAGCTCGGTCGGGACAGGGGCTGGAAACACCATATATTTT
CASSSVGTGAGNTIYF
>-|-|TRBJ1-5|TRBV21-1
TGTGCCAGCAGCAAATCCCTTCACTGGGCAGTGAATAGCAATCAGCCCCAGCATTTT
CASSKSLHWAVNSNQPQHF
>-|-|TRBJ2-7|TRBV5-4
TGTGCCAGCAGCCCACTATCCGGGACGGGAGCCTACGAGCAGTACTTC
CASSPLSGTGAYEQYF
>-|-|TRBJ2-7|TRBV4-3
TGCGCCAGCAGCCAAGATTTGGCAGGGCTGACCTACGAGCAGTACTTC
CASSQDLAGLTYEQYF
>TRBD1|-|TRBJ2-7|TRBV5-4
TGTGCCAGCAGCTGGGGGACAGGGACCTACGAGCAGTACTTC
CASSWGTGTYEQYF
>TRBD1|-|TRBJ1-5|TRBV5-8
TGTGCCAGCAGCTTTTATACCTCATCCGGACAGGGAAGCAATCAGCCCCAGCATTTT
CASSFYTSSGQGSNQPQHF
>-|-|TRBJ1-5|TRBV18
TGTGCCAGCTCACCACTAGGGAGGGGCAATCAGCCCCAGCATTTT
CASSPLGRGNQPQHF
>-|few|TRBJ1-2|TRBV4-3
TGCGCCAGCAGCCAAGAAGGGAGGGGGTATGATGGCTACACCTTC
CASSQEGRGYDGYTF
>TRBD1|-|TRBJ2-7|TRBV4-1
TGCGCCAGCAGCCAAGACGCGCAGGGCAGGGGGACCCACTACGAGCAGTACTTC
CASSQDAQGRGTHYEQYF
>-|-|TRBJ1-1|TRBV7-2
TGTGCCAGCAGCCTTCGCCCCAGGACATTGAACACTGAAGCTTTCTTT
CASSLRPRTLNTEAFF
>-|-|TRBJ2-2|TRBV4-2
TGTGCCAGCAGCCACATGGGGCCAGGGACCGGGGAGCTGTTTTTT
CASSHMGPGTGELFF
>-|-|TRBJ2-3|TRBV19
TGTGCCAGCCAAGGGGGCACAGATACGCAGTATTTT
CASQGGTDTQYF
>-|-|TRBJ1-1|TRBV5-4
TGTGCCAGCAGCTCGGGGGGGATGAACACTGAAGCTTTCTTT
CASSSGGMNTEAFF